A single T cell receptor (beta chain) is shown here with its context. As yet, its antigen is unknown. A much larger clone sits a single nucleotide away, making a read error possible. This sample stems from a study of T cells in Graves' hyperthyroidism and ophthalmopathy. It was RNA transcripts that yielded the amplified TCR beta CDR3 regions. The study used the HTBI primer set for a first-round RT-PCR of the TCR CDR3. TCRdb redid the calling of the multiplex PCR reads with MiXCR, one entry per CDR3 protein. The sample consists of approximately 330,000 distinct CDR3 sequences, 15% to 20% of them appearing once. Notes on the study in general: Ophthalmopathy and stable hyperthyroidism were told apart by a 13 V-J model. In blood, most of the thyroid clonotypes expanded above 0.001 were also present.

Sequencing used blood. The sequence was obtained from a woman in her forties or fifties with Graves' hyperthyroidism.

CDR3 sequence: CASTLIGETEAFF. CDR3 coding DNA: TGTGCCAGCACCCTAATCGGTGAGACTGAAGCTTTCTTT. The chain uses TRBV11-2 and TRBJ1-1; no firm D call. Trimming stripped 7 bases from V and 5 bases from J, with 14 bases between. The germline gives CDR1 SGHAT, CDR2 FQNNGV. The CDR3 extends over 13 amino acids.